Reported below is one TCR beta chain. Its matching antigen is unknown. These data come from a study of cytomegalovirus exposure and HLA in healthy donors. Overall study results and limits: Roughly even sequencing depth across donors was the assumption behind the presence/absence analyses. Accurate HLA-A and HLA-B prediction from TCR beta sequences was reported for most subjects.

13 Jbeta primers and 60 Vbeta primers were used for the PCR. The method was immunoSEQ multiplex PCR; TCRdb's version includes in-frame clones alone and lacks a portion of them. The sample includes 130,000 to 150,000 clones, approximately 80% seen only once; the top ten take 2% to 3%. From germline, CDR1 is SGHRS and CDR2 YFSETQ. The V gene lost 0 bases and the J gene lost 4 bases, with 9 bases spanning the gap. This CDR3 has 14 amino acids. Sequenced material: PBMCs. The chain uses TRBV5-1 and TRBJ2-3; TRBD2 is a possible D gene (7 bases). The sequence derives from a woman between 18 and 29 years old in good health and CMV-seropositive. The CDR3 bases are TGCGCCAGCAGCTTGGCCGGGGGGCCAGATACGCAGTATTTT. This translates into CASSLAGGPDTQYF.